The TCR beta chain described here comes from a study of blood T cell repertoires in COVID-19. At the level of the study: Samples came from the United States, Italy and Spain, spanning acute and convalescent COVID-19. PBMCs, B-cell-depleted T cells, or T cells provided the cDNA or gDNA that made up the material.

This clone was counted only a few times. This CDR3 has 16 amino acids. V trimming: 4 bases; J trimming: 3 bases; junction bases outside the gene matches: 7. Germline assignment: CDR1 SGHNT and CDR2 YYREEE (reference sequence). Source study methods: Scientists estimated how many nucleated cells there were by amplifying reference gene primers. Profiling relied on immunoSEQ multiplex PCR, and the TCRdb table lists in-frame clones only, not all of them. D and trimming come from the DNA, and the V and J calls and clone size come from that table. Among 250,000 to 400,000 clones listed, roughly 88% were seen once.

Sequencing was carried out using peripheral blood. This rearrangement joins TRBV5-4 to TRBJ1-6, with 7 bases identical to TRBD1. This clonotype was obtained from a woman aged 25 to 39 with COVID-19, enrolled during active disease. CDR3 in DNA: TGTGCCAGCAGCGACCGGGACAGAGTCTATAATTCACCCCTCCACTTT. This translates into CASSDRDRVYNSPLHF.